The 5 T cell receptor beta chains given below trace back to one sample, sequenced in a study of blood T cell repertoires in COVID-19. Generated by immunoSEQ multiplex PCR, the TCRdb table keeps only in-frame clones and is missing some. The sample carries roughly 80,000 clones, about 83% recorded once. Sequences were obtained from peripheral blood. These receptor sequences come from a woman older than 75 with active or convalescent COVID-19.

This clone was detected once. The chain is built from TRBV6-5 and TRBJ1-2; TRBD1 matches 10 bases. J lost 8 bases, V lost 4 bases, and 13 bases had no gene match. Germline CDR1 reads MNHEY; CDR2 reads SVGAGI. This CDR3 is 16 amino acids long. The CDR3 is CASSSVFRTGGYGYTF. The DNA of the CDR3 is TGTGCCAGCAGTTCCGTCTTTAGGACAGGGGGTTACGGCTACACCTTC.

This chain links TRBV6-1 with TRBJ2-1; TRBD2 matches 15 bases. CDR3 length: 23 residues. V was pared by 2 bases and J by 0 bases, with 17 bases of the junction left unmatched. Germline V gives CDR1 MNHNS, CDR2 SASEGT. CDR3 protein: CASSEMGWAGTSGRTSSYNEQFF. The DNA of the CDR3 is TGTGCCAGCAGTGAAATGGGATGGGCCGGGACTAGCGGGAGGACGAGCTCCTACAATGAGCAGTTCTTC.

The chain joins TRBV7-9 to TRBJ2-7; unclear D gene. Germline V CDR1 and CDR2: SEHNR, FQNEAQ (reference sequence). CDR3 length: 14 amino acids. Trimming removed 2 bases at V and 2 bases at J, with 10 bases between. CDR3 nucleotide sequence: TGTGCCAGCAGCTTAACGGCAGGTCCCTACGAGCAGTACTTC. This codes for CASSLTAGPYEQYF. The full variable domain, completed using reference TRBV7-9 and TRBJ2-7, is DTGVSQNPRHKITKRGQNVTFRCDPISEHNRLYWYRQTLGQGPEFLTYFQNEAQLEKSRLLSDRFSAERPKGSFSTLEIQRTEQGDSAMYLCASSLTAGPYEQYFGPGTRLTVT.

The chain links TRBV2 to TRBJ1-6, with 7 nucleotides matching TRBD1. With V trimmed by 8 bases and J by 9 bases, 13 bases remained unmatched. CDR3 length: 15 residues. Germline lookup yields CDR1 SNHLY and CDR2 FYNNEI. DNA of the CDR3: TGTGCCAGCGGACCTCGACAGGGATCATTTTCACCCCTCCACTTT. It is translated as CASGPRQGSFSPLHF.

The chain carries TRBV19 and TRBJ1-2; 8 bases fit TRBD1. The CDR3 is 13 residues long. CDR1 LNHDA and CDR2 SQIVND come from the germline V gene (reference sequence). V trimming: 3 bases; J trimming: 8 bases; junction bases outside the gene matches: 5. The CDR3 nucleotides are TGTGCCAGTAGTATCAGGGACAGGCGAGGCTACACCTTC. Amino acids: CASSIRDRRGYTF.